The 30 T cell receptor beta chains below all came from one sample that was sequenced in a study of blood T cells in healthy people across ages. A J-beta primer mix and a sample-barcoded 5' primer were used in a second PCR of roughly 6 to 12 cycles. TCRdb reprocessed the 5' RACE reads with MiXCR, giving one entry per CDR3 protein. The sample holds about 1.4 million distinct CDR3 sequences, 59% seen once. The sequenced sample was blood. Receptor source: a man younger than 30 in good health.

The gene calls are TRBV7-9 and TRBJ2-7; D is possibly TRBD2 (6 bases). Germline assignment: CDR1 SEHNR and CDR2 FQNEAQ (reference sequence). This CDR3 spans 16 amino acids. Trimming cost V 5 bases and J 1 base, with 18 bases left between them. The CDR3 DNA reads as TGTGCCAGCAGCCCCTCAGCGGGTATGCAATCCTACGAGCAGTACTTC. This gives the protein CASSPSAGMQSYEQYF.

V is TRBV10-3 and J is TRBJ2-3; 8 bases match TRBD2. CDR3 length equals 15 residues. Germline lookup yields CDR1 ENHRY and CDR2 SYGVKD. V gave up 4 bases and J gave up 3 bases; unmatched junction bases: 6. CDR3 in amino acids: CAISVGSGMTDTQYF. The CDR3 DNA follows: TGTGCCATCAGTGTAGGTAGCGGGATGACAGATACGCAGTATTTT.

Concerning this clonotype itself: One junction end does not reproduce the germline sequence, and a read error may be involved. The chain recombines TRBV10-3 with TRBJ2-5; D is unclear. The closer fit of TRBJ2-7 to the DNA end suggests the J call may be wrong. The CDR3 is 12 amino acids. Per germline, CDR1 ENHRY and CDR2 SYGVKD. The CDR3 nucleotides are TGTACCATCAGTGAGTCTTGGGACGAGCAGTACTTC. It yields the protein CTISESWDEQYF.

This clonotype was seen more than once but under ten times. The chain links TRBV6-2 or TRBV6-3 to TRBJ2-1; no definite D call. V was shortened by 4 bases and J by 2 bases, with 12 bases between the two germline ends. Looked up from germline, CDR1 is MNHEY and CDR2 is SVGEGT. CDR3 length equals 15 residues. The CDR3 DNA follows: TGTGCCAGCAGTTCTGAGGTGGTCACCTACAATGAGCAGTTCTTC. This gives the protein CASSSEVVTYNEQFF.

The chain couples TRBV5-1 to TRBJ2-3; no reliable D call. Germline V gene data show CDR1 as SGHRS and CDR2 as YFSETQ. V gave up 0 bases and J gave up 5 bases, with 7 bases separating them. The CDR3 totals 13 residues. CDR3 sequence (DNA): TGCGCCAGCAGCTTGGCGGCTGAAGATACGCAGTATTTT. Residues: CASSLAAEDTQYF.

The chain combines TRBV20-1 with TRBJ1-5; D uncertain. The germline CDR1 and CDR2 sequences are DFQATT and SNEGSKA (reference sequence). The V gene lost 7 bases and the J gene lost 0 bases, with 10 bases spanning the gap. The CDR3 length is 13 residues. This chain's CDR3 is CSGRSFSNQPQHF. In nucleotides, the CDR3 is TGCAGTGGCAGGTCCTTTAGCAATCAGCCCCAGCATTTT.

With regard to this clonotype: Sequence at one end of the junction differs from germline and may be a read error. The chain combines TRBV4-1 with TRBJ2-1; no clear D gene. Germline CDR1 MGHRA, CDR2 YSYEKL. The CDR3 loop spans 14 amino acids. The CDR3 sequence is CASRQAPRSDEQFF. The CDR3 DNA sequence: TGCGCCAGCAGACAAGCACCCCGGAGCGATGAGCAGTTCTTC.

J is TRBJ2-3 and V is TRBV12-3 or TRBV12-4, with TRBD2 matching 7 bases. CDR3 length: 15 residues. J lost 1 base, V lost 1 base, and 2 bases had no gene match. CDR3 loop: CASSLGTSRTDTQYF. CDR3 nucleotide sequence: TGTGCCAGCAGTTTAGGGACTAGTCGCACAGATACGCAGTATTTT.

V is TRBV6-1 and J is TRBJ2-5; D may match TRBD1 or TRBD2 (5 bases each). The DNA end is more similar to TRBJ2-7, so the J call may be wrong. CDR1 MNHNS and CDR2 SASEGT come from the germline V gene. The CDR3 consists of 13 residues. The CDR3 bases are TGTGCCAGCGGACGAGGGGTTGAGTACGAGCAGTACTTC. Translation: CASGRGVEYEQYF.

This clonotype has more than one count but fewer than ten. The CDR3: CASSKLDRNSYNSPLHF. CDR3 nucleotide sequence: TGTGCCAGCAGCAAATTAGACAGGAACTCCTATAATTCACCCCTCCACTTT. The genes are TRBV21-1 and TRBJ1-6. TRBV21-1 is a pseudogene locus. The CDR3 sequence is 17 residues long.

V gene TRBV11-2 combines with J gene TRBJ2-7, with 7 bases that match TRBD1. The CDR3 contains 16 residues. Germline values: CDR1 SGHAT, CDR2 FQNNGV. V trimming: 0 bases; J trimming: 0 bases; junction bases outside the gene matches: 5. The CDR3 region is CASSLDIGTASYEQYF. As DNA, the CDR3 is TGTGCCAGCAGCTTAGATATCGGGACAGCCTCCTACGAGCAGTACTTC.

The chain employs TRBV11-2 and TRBJ2-1; 10 bases align to TRBD2. The germline gives CDR1 SGHAT, CDR2 FQNNGV. Trimming cost V 4 bases and J 0 bases; bases outside gene matches: 6. The CDR3 has 17 amino acids. The CDR3 reads CASSSGLALSSYNEQFF. The CDR3 DNA follows: TGTGCCAGCAGCTCGGGACTAGCGCTGTCCTCCTACAATGAGCAGTTCTTC.

The chain joins TRBV6-6 to TRBJ2-2; D ambiguous. Deletions cut 8 bases from V and 4 bases from J, with 17 bases between. CDR1 and CDR2 from the germline V gene are MNHNY and SVGAGI (reference sequence). The CDR3 contains 15 residues. Written as DNA, the CDR3 is TGTGCCAGCTCGTACCTTGGGCCTGGCACCGGGGAGCTGTTTTTT. It translates to CASSYLGPGTGELFF.

The V call is TRBV9, the J call TRBJ2-7; a possible D gene is TRBD1 (6 bases). Germline CDR1 reads SGDLS; CDR2 reads YYNGEE. V lost 0 bases and J lost 1, with 11 bases in between. The CDR3 is 15 amino acids. This CDR3 reads CASSVGGTPSYEQYF. CDR3 DNA sequence: TGTGCCAGCAGCGTAGGAGGGACACCGTCCTACGAGCAGTACTTC.

In its sample, this clonotype was seen a few times. The gene calls are TRBV29-1 and TRBJ2-1; 9 nucleotides match TRBD2. Germline values: CDR1 SQVTM, CDR2 ANQGSEA. The CDR3 sequence is 15 residues long. The V and J ends lost 7 bases and 7 bases, in that order; junction bases with no gene match: 14. The CDR3 DNA reads TGCAGCGCAATAGCGGGAGTACCTTTAGGGAATGAGCAGTTCTTC. Translation gives CSAIAGVPLGNEQFF.

The genes are TRBV4-3 and TRBJ2-7; TRBD1 matches 12 bases. The J call may be wrong; the DNA end is better matched by TRBJ2-5. This CDR3 has 15 amino acids. Germline CDR1 reads LGHNA; CDR2 reads YSLEER. The CDR3 protein is CASSPGQGAEETQYF. CDR3 in DNA: TGCGCCAGCAGCCCGGGACAGGGGGCTGAAGAGACCCAGTACTTC.

The rearrangement links TRBV6-5 to TRBJ2-7; 12 nucleotides match TRBD2. This CDR3 is built from 15 residues. Germline V gene lookup returns CDR1 MNHEY and CDR2 SVGAGI. Trimming took 5 bases from V and 6 from J; bases not matched to a gene: 8. The CDR3 DNA is TGTGCCAGCAGTCGGAGACTAGCGGGGGCGGGCGAGCAGTACTTC. Translation: CASSRRLAGAGEQYF.

The J gene is TRBJ2-3, the V gene TRBV12-3 or TRBV12-4; D not certain. The CDR3 totals 14 residues. The V gene lost 0 bases and the J gene lost 4 bases, with 8 bases spanning the gap. CDR3 in amino acids: CASSLASPPDTQYF. The DNA for the CDR3 is TGTGCCAGCAGTTTAGCGTCCCCCCCAGATACGCAGTATTTT.

The CDR3 sequence: CASSDPSGRDSYEQYF. The DNA of the CDR3 is TGTGCCAGCAGTGACCCTAGCGGGAGGGACTCCTACGAGCAGTACTTC. The gene calls are TRBV6-6 and TRBJ2-7, with 12 bases that match TRBD2. The germline V gene encodes CDR1 MNHNY and CDR2 SVGAGI (reference sequence). This CDR3 has 16 amino acids. The V and J ends lost 5 bases and 0 bases, in that order; junction bases with no gene match: 5.

In its sample, this clonotype was seen once. V usage is TRBV5-5 and J usage is TRBJ1-2; possible D gene TRBD1, 5 bases. The CDR3 covers 15 residues. Trimming took 0 bases from V and 7 from J, leaving 16 bases between them. The germline gives CDR1 SGHKS, CDR2 YYEKEE (reference sequence). Here the CDR3 reads CASSLVVGRAVGYTF. For the CDR3, the DNA is TGTGCCAGCAGCTTGGTGGTTGGCAGGGCGGTTGGCTACACCTTC.

V is TRBV11-2 and J is TRBJ1-1, with 9 bases matching TRBD1. V dropped 5 bases and J dropped 0; count of bases not matched to a gene: 7. From germline, CDR1 is SGHAT and CDR2 FQNNGV. The CDR3 has 16 residues. The CDR3 loop is CASSLQGAYVNTEAFF. As DNA, the CDR3 is TGTGCCAGCAGCCTACAGGGGGCTTACGTGAACACTGAAGCTTTCTTT.

This chain uses TRBV5-1 with TRBJ1-1; D remains unclear. CDR3 length: 15 amino acids. V was cut by 1 base and J by 2 bases, with 12 bases left in between. Germline lookup yields CDR1 SGHRS and CDR2 YFSETQ. CDR3 sequence: CASSLITGFNTEAFF. CDR3 DNA sequence: TGCGCCAGCAGCTTGATCACGGGCTTTAACACTGAAGCTTTCTTT.

The J gene is TRBJ2-7, the V gene TRBV6-6; D is uncertain. The CDR3 runs to 12 residues. Trimming shortened V by 8 bases and J by 2 bases, and 10 bases separated the two germline ends. Germline lookup yields CDR1 MNHNY and CDR2 SVGAGI (reference sequence). CDR3 loop: CASRNLPYEQYF. CDR3 bases: TGTGCCAGCCGGAACCTCCCCTACGAGCAGTACTTC.

CDR3: CASSLSVLLSSSYEQYF. CDR3 DNA sequence: TGTGCCAGCAGCTTAAGTGTCCTACTCTCGAGCTCCTACGAGCAGTACTTC. The chain is built from TRBV11-2 and TRBJ2-7; D is undetermined. There are 17 residues in the CDR3. V was clipped by 2 bases and J by 0 bases, with 17 bases between them. Germline V gives CDR1 SGHAT, CDR2 FQNNGV.

V and J are TRBV20-1 and TRBJ2-1, with 10 bases that match TRBD2. The J call is doubtful: the DNA matches TRBJ2-7 better. Germline V gene data show CDR1 as DFQATT and CDR2 as SNEGSKA (reference sequence). This CDR3 has 16 amino acids. The CDR3 sequence is CSARDRLAGIYNEQYF. In DNA form, the CDR3 reads TGCAGTGCTAGAGATAGACTAGCGGGTATATACAATGAGCAGTACTTC.

The chain recombines TRBV5-1 with TRBJ2-5; 8 nucleotides match TRBD2. Trimming at V came to 0 bases and at J to 2 bases, leaving 6 bases not matched to a gene. Per the germline V gene, CDR1 is SGHRS and CDR2 is YFSETQ. CDR3 size: 16 residues. Here the CDR3 reads CASSLVPLAVQETQYF. The CDR3 coding sequence is TGCGCCAGCAGCTTGGTACCACTAGCGGTACAAGAGACCCAGTACTTC. Full variable domain (remainder filled in from reference TRBV5-1 and TRBJ2-5): KAGVTQTPRYLIKTRGQQVTLSCSPISGHRSVSWYQQTPGQGLQFLFEYFSETQRNKGNFPGRFSGRQFSNSRSEMNVSTLELGDSALYLCASSLVPLAVQETQYFGPGTRLLVL.

V gene TRBV27 combines with J gene TRBJ2-1; 13 nucleotides line up with TRBD2. The CDR3 loop spans 20 amino acids. The junction had 16 bases not matched to a gene; V was cut back by 7 bases and J by 1 base. The germline V gene has CDR1 MNHEY and CDR2 SMNVEV (reference sequence). The chain's CDR3 is CASTKAGLAGVRTSYNEQFF. CDR3 DNA sequence: TGTGCCAGCACCAAAGCCGGACTAGCGGGAGTTCGAACATCCTACAATGAGCAGTTCTTC.

The genes are TRBV4-3 and TRBJ1-5; D is ambiguous. The CDR3 has 15 residues. The germline CDR1 and CDR2 sequences are LGHNA and YSLEER. The V gene lost 0 bases and the J gene lost 5 bases, with 11 bases spanning the gap. CDR3 in DNA: TGCGCCAGCAGCCAAGATCGTTCAGGCCATCAGCCCCAGCATTTT. The encoded protein is CASSQDRSGHQPQHF.

This clonotype was counted a few times. For the CDR3, the DNA is TGCGCCAGCAGCCAAGATTTACTCTCATTCGAAGGGAGCATTCAGTACTTC. Translated: CASSQDLLSFEGSIQYF. This sequence joins TRBV4-1 and TRBJ2-4; the D gene is possibly TRBD2 (5 bases). V was trimmed by 0 bases and J by 9 bases, leaving 21 bases between them. The germline V gene encodes CDR1 MGHRA and CDR2 YSYEKL. This CDR3 is built from 17 residues.

This clonotype was seen a few times. This sequence joins TRBV29-1 and TRBJ2-3; D is unresolved. The CDR3 extends over 14 amino acids. The germline V gene has CDR1 SQVTM and CDR2 ANQGSEA. Trimming pared 7 bases from V and 4 bases from J, leaving 18 bases between. This CDR3 is CSAANLQSADTQYF. DNA of the CDR3: TGCAGCGCGGCAAACCTACAGAGTGCAGATACGCAGTATTTT.